This entry is about one T cell receptor (beta chain). Germline values: CDR1 MGHDK, CDR2 SYGVNS. This CDR3 has 15 amino acids. V was pared by 6 bases and J by 3 bases, with 14 bases between. Authors' data handling: Reference gene primer amplification gave estimated nucleated cell counts. TCRdb's copy holds only in-frame clones and misses some; the assay was immunoSEQ multiplex PCR. V and J calls and clone size are those listed in that table; D and trimming were worked out from the DNA. The sample yields 23,000 or so clones, 80% to 90% seen once. The record originates from a study of blood T cell repertoires in COVID-19.

The chain recombines TRBV25-1 with TRBJ2-2, with a weak D call TRBD2 (7 bases). The sample was peripheral blood. The TCR originated in a human donor in a cohort sampled during active COVID-19. This chain's CDR3 is CASSEGGAYTGELFF. The CDR3 coding sequence is TGTGCCAGCAGCGAGGGGGGGGCCTACACCGGGGAGCTGTTTTTT.